A single T cell receptor beta chain is shown here with its context. Its target is not known. V lost 5 bases and J lost 5; bases outside the gene matches: 6. This CDR3 contains 14 residues. The germline gives CDR1 MNHEY, CDR2 SMNVEV (reference sequence). The data were produced by immunoSEQ multiplex PCR, yet TCRdb's version contains in-frame clones alone and is incomplete. The table shows approximately 150,000 clones, with roughly nine tenths occurring only once. This record belongs to a study of T cell responses to AZD1222 COVID-19 vaccine. Study observations and caveats: The donor cohort was predominantly white British with a female majority, and clonal diversity may have been underestimated. It was only a handful of AZD1222 recipients who were seropositive at baseline. Reportedly, close to half of spike-specific TCRs are directed against unmutated variant regions.

The clonotype comes from an adult in good health. The material was peripheral blood, obtained on day 0 of AZD1222 vaccination. The V call is TRBV27, the J call TRBJ2-7; 10 bases line up with TRBD1. The CDR3 DNA sequence: TGTGCCAGCAGTATCTTGACAGGGGGCGACGAGCAGTACTTC. Translating it yields CASSILTGGDEQYF.